This TCR beta chain originates from a study of blood T cells in healthy people across ages. Study-level results: Observed TCR beta diversity per million T cells went down as age went up. This fall followed a roughly linear course with age. Considered underestimates were the diversity estimates obtained from one million T cells.

In regard to this clonotype: Its antigen is unknown.

The CDR3 covers 15 residues. Germline lookup yields CDR1 SGDLS and CDR2 YYNGEE. Losses at the gene ends were 2 bases for V and 8 bases for J; bases not matched to a gene: 5. Alongside a J-beta primer mix, a sample-barcoded 5' primer served in a second PCR lasting about 7 to 12 cycles. TCRdb reprocessed the 5' RACE reads with MiXCR, giving one entry per CDR3 protein. This sample carries 540,000 or so distinct CDR3 sequences, approximately 30% of them seen once, and the ten largest clones take about a fifth. The sample consisted of blood. The clonotype originates from a woman aged 70-85 years in good health. V and J are TRBV9 and TRBJ2-1; 12 nucleotides match TRBD2. CDR3 bases: TGTGCCAGCAGCGTGAGACTAGCGGGGGCACATGAGCAGTTCTTC. Its translation: CASSVRLAGAHEQFF. The whole variable domain, filled in from reference TRBV9 and TRBJ2-1, reads DSGVTQTPKHLITATGQRVTLRCSPRSGDLSVYWYQQSLDQGLQFLIQYYNGEERAKGNILERFSAQQFPDLHSELNLSSLELGDSALYFCASSVRLAGAHEQFFGPGTRLTVL.